This T cell receptor (beta chain) was captured in a study of blood T cell repertoires in COVID-19. About the research overall: Sites in the United States, Italy and Spain provided acute and convalescent COVID-19 samples.

Trimming removed 6 bases from V and 3 bases from J, with 14 bases in between. The CDR3 is 14 amino acids. Germline CDR1 KGHSH, CDR2 LQKENI. Per the original data handling: Nucleated cell counts were estimated from reference gene primer amplification. Clones were read by immunoSEQ multiplex PCR, and TCRdb kept only the in-frame ones, dropping some. V and J calls and clone size are those listed in that table; D and trimming were worked out from the DNA. The repertoire holds about 310,000 clones, with 89% as singletons. All enrollees were about 18 to 89 years old and from around 25 US areas. The sequencing input was PBMCs or T cells enriched from blood (not recorded which). The TCR originated in a woman between 40 and 55 years old who had recovered from COVID-19. This chain uses TRBV18 with TRBJ2-5; possibly TRBD2 for D (5 bases). The CDR3 nucleotides read TGTGCCAGCTCTCCAACCGGGGTGGAAGAGACCCAGTACTTC. Encoded protein: CASSPTGVEETQYF.